This TCR beta chain was obtained from a study of blood T cells in healthy people across ages. Study-wide findings and caveats: Possibly confounding the expanded clonotype changes was the fact that donor CMV status was unknown. TCR beta diversity correlated strongly with naive T cell percentage.

This clonotype was observed a handful of times. The antigen remains unidentified. V was shortened by 0 bases and J by 1 base, with 19 bases between the two germline ends. Germline CDR1 and CDR2: MGHRA and YSYEKL. This CDR3 is 18 amino acids long. Then a second PCR, running roughly 6 to 11 cycles, was carried out with a sample-barcoded 5' primer and a J-beta primer mix. TCRdb reprocessed the 5' RACE reads via MiXCR and lists one record per CDR3 protein. The sample holds around 780,000 distinct CDR3 sequences, around a quarter seen once. These same data were also listed under a study on T cells of mothers and their children.

This chain uses TRBV4-1 with TRBJ2-7; tentative D call: TRBD2 (5 bases). This receptor was obtained from a boy aged 5-17 years in good health. The source material was blood. This chain's CDR3 is CASSQDIPSGFVSYEQYF. The CDR3 DNA is TGCGCCAGCAGCCAAGATATCCCCTCGGGGTTTGTATCCTACGAGCAGTACTTC.